Following are 2 T cell receptor beta chains from one sample sequenced in a study of T cell responses to AZD1222 COVID-19 vaccine. The repertoire was sequenced with immunoSEQ multiplex PCR; TCRdb's copy has only in-frame clones and lacks some. The table records over 70,000 clones, 60% to 85% of them present only once. The sequenced sample was peripheral blood, obtained 28 days after the second dose of the MenACWY control vaccine. These receptors all stem from an adult who received the MenACWY meningococcal vaccine as a control.

The chain has TRBV4-1 and TRBJ1-1, with 8 bases matching TRBD1. Germline assignment: CDR1 MGHRA and CDR2 YSYEKL. The CDR3 has 17 residues. The trim removed 0 bases at V and 5 bases at J, leaving 11 bases unmatched. The chain's CDR3 is CASSQDPQGALSTEAFF. DNA of the CDR3: TGCGCCAGCAGCCAAGATCCCCAGGGGGCTTTATCGACTGAAGCTTTCTTT.

J is TRBJ2-3 and V is TRBV4-1; TRBD2 matches 7 bases. The germline gives CDR1 MGHRA, CDR2 YSYEKL. The V gene end was trimmed by 0 bases and the J gene end by 3 bases; junction bases not matched to a gene: 6. The CDR3 runs 16 residues. CDR3 sequence: CASSQDPGLETDTQYF. The CDR3, as DNA: TGCGCCAGCAGCCAAGATCCAGGACTAGAAACAGATACGCAGTATTTT.